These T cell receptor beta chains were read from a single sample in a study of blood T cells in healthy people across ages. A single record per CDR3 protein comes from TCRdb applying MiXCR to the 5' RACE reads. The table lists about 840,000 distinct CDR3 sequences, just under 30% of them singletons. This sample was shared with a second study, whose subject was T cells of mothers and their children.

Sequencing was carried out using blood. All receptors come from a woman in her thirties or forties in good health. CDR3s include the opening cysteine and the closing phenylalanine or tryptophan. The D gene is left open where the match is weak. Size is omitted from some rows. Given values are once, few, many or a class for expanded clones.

CDR3: CASSLGATSGDTQYF
DNA: TGCGCCAGCAGCTTGGGGGCGACTAGTGGAGATACGCAGTATTTT
D: -
J: TRBJ2-3
size: few
V: TRBV5-1

CDR3: CASSQPGRLSYEQYF
DNA: TGTGCCAGCAGTCAACCGGGACGGCTCTCCTACGAGCAGTACTTC
D: -
J: TRBJ2-7
size: -
V: TRBV11-2

CDR3: CNASGPRTGGEQFF
DNA: TGCAATGCTAGTGGCCCCAGGACAGGGGGTGAGCAGTTCTTC
D: TRBD1
J: TRBJ2-1
size: -
V: TRBV20-1

CDR3: CAGSSGTGGYGYTF
DNA: TGTGCCGGCAGCTCGGGGACAGGGGGGTATGGCTACACCTTC
D: TRBD1
J: TRBJ1-2
size: -
V: TRBV7-9

CDR3: CASSLMGPNTEAFF
DNA: TGTGCCAGCAGCCTAATGGGACCGAACACTGAAGCTTTCTTT
D: -
J: TRBJ1-1
size: many
V: TRBV7-3

CDR3: CATRQGSGANVLTF
DNA: TGTGCCACCCGACAGGGCTCTGGGGCCAACGTCCTGACTTTC
D: TRBD1
J: TRBJ2-6
size: many
V: TRBV28

CDR3: CANSRGVFLTDTQYF
DNA: TGTGCCAACAGCCGTGGGGTTTTCCTCACAGATACGCAGTATTTT
D: -
J: TRBJ2-3
size: -
V: TRBV7-3

CDR3: CSARDLTGGPPEQYF
DNA: TGCAGTGCTAGAGATCTGACGGGGGGGCCGCCCGAGCAGTACTTC
D: TRBD2
J: TRBJ2-7
size: few
V: TRBV20-1

CDR3: CASSLPGQPGDTQYF
DNA: TGTGCCAGCAGCCTTCCGGGACAGCCGGGAGATACGCAGTATTTT
D: TRBD1
J: TRBJ2-3
size: many
V: TRBV14

CDR3: CSAKRGPENQPQHF
DNA: TGCAGTGCTAAGCGCGGGCCCGAAAATCAGCCCCAGCATTTT
D: -
J: TRBJ1-5
size: few
V: TRBV20-1

CDR3: CASSRHGSGANVLTF
DNA: TGTGCCAGCAGCCGACACGGCTCTGGGGCCAACGTCCTGACTTTC
D: -
J: TRBJ2-6
size: -
V: TRBV28

CDR3: CASRSEGAREQYF
DNA: TGCGCCAGCAGGAGTGAGGGGGCTAGGGAGCAGTACTTC
D: TRBD1
J: TRBJ2-7
size: many
V: TRBV5-1

CDR3: CASSPGFGPTYEQYF
DNA: TGCGCCAGCAGTCCTGGTTTCGGGCCGACCTACGAGCAGTACTTC
D: -
J: TRBJ2-7
size: few
V: TRBV4-3

CDR3: CSADRKETQYF
DNA: TGCAGTGCGGACCGAAAAGAGACCCAGTACTTC
D: -
J: TRBJ2-5
size: -
V: TRBV20-1

CDR3: CASSPRLAGSGDTQYF
DNA: TGTGCCAGCAGTCCCAGACTAGCGGGGTCGGGTGATACGCAGTATTTT
D: TRBD2
J: TRBJ2-3
size: -
V: TRBV27

CDR3: CASSWGEGGQETQYF
DNA: TGTGCCAGCAGTTGGGGGGAGGGCGGACAAGAGACCCAGTACTTC
D: TRBD2
J: TRBJ2-5
size: few
V: TRBV6-5

CDR3: CASSQELAGGLQETQYF
DNA: TGTGCCAGCAGCCAAGAACTAGCGGGGGGCCTCCAAGAGACCCAGTACTTC
D: TRBD2
J: TRBJ2-5
size: -
V: TRBV4-2

CDR3: CASSLLGGTEAFF
DNA: TGTGCCAGCAGCTTACTTGGGGGCACTGAAGCTTTCTTT
D: -
J: TRBJ1-1
size: many
V: TRBV7-2

CDR3: CSADPFGGTDSTDTQYF
DNA: TGCAGTGCCGACCCCTTCGGCGGGACCGATAGCACAGATACGCAGTATTTT
D: -
J: TRBJ2-3
size: -
V: TRBV20-1

CDR3: CASSLNQGWGQFF
DNA: TGTGCCAGCAGCTTAAATCAGGGCTGGGGGCAGTTCTTC
D: -
J: TRBJ2-1
size: few
V: TRBV7-6

CDR3: CSVEDGGGRAFF
DNA: TGCAGCGTTGAAGATGGGGGAGGGCGTGCTTTCTTT
D: -
J: TRBJ1-1
size: -
V: TRBV29-1

CDR3: CAIAIDGTLYEQYF
DNA: TGTGCCATCGCGATAGACGGGACCCTCTACGAGCAGTACTTC
D: -
J: TRBJ2-7
size: few
V: TRBV2

CDR3: CASSRPGTVIQETQYF
DNA: TGTGCCAGCAGCCGGCCGGGGACAGTCATCCAAGAGACCCAGTACTTC
D: TRBD1
J: TRBJ2-5
size: many
V: TRBV11-2

CDR3: CASSGVRDRHFYGYTF
DNA: TGTGCCAGCAGCGGAGTGCGAGACAGACACTTCTATGGCTACACCTTC
D: -
J: TRBJ1-2
size: few
V: TRBV27

CDR3: CASSQPGLAGGLETQYF
DNA: TGTGCCAGCAGCCAGCCGGGACTAGCGGGGGGGCTTGAGACCCAGTACTTC
D: TRBD2
J: TRBJ2-5
size: many
V: TRBV4-2

CDR3: CASSPIPSEKLFF
DNA: TGTGCCAGCAGCCCCATTCCGAGTGAAAAACTGTTTTTT
D: -
J: TRBJ1-4
size: few
V: TRBV5-4

CDR3: CASSVVLWTGAGYGYTF
DNA: TGTGCCAGCAGCGTAGTTCTTTGGACAGGGGCGGGATATGGCTACACCTTC
D: TRBD1
J: TRBJ1-2
size: -
V: TRBV9

CDR3: CSARGSVGLETQYF
DNA: TGCAGTGCTAGAGGGTCGGTAGGGTTGGAGACCCAGTACTTC
D: -
J: TRBJ2-5
size: many
V: TRBV20-1

CDR3: CTGGSQETQYF
DNA: TGCACCGGGGGCAGTCAGGAGACCCAGTACTTC
D: -
J: TRBJ2-5
size: -
V: TRBV29-1

CDR3: CASSPQGRGLNTEAFF
DNA: TGCGCCAGCAGCCCACAGGGTAGAGGATTGAACACTGAAGCTTTCTTT
D: -
J: TRBJ1-1
size: -
V: TRBV4-1

CDR3: CASSSSAGNDSPLHF
DNA: TGTGCCAGCAGCTCCTCGGCAGGGAATGATTCACCCCTCCACTTT
D: -
J: TRBJ1-6
size: -
V: TRBV7-2

CDR3: CASSPGSAPTYNEQFF
DNA: TGCGCCAGCAGCCCCGGATCCGCGCCGACCTACAATGAGCAGTTCTTC
D: -
J: TRBJ2-1
size: few
V: TRBV5-1

CDR3: CASSERGGYTF
DNA: TGTGCCAGCAGTGAAAGGGGTGGCTACACCTTC
D: -
J: TRBJ1-2
size: many
V: TRBV6-1

CDR3: CASKRNTEAFF
DNA: TGTGCCAGCAAGCGGAACACTGAAGCTTTCTTT
D: -
J: TRBJ1-1
size: -
V: TRBV25-1

CDR3: CASIRDRGNTEAFF
DNA: TGTGCCAGCATTCGGGACAGGGGGAACACTGAAGCTTTCTTT
D: TRBD1
J: TRBJ1-1
size: -
V: TRBV6-1

CDR3: CASSLVGGDYTDTQYF
DNA: TGCGCCAGCAGCTTGGTGGGCGGGGACTACACAGATACGCAGTATTTT
D: TRBD2
J: TRBJ2-3
size: -
V: TRBV5-1

CDR3: CATSKQGTEAFF
DNA: TGTGCCACTTCGAAACAGGGGACTGAAGCTTTCTTT
D: TRBD1
J: TRBJ1-1
size: few
V: TRBV6-6

CDR3: CASSQSNRRDGYTF
DNA: TGTGCCAGCAGCCAATCGAACAGGCGAGACGGCTACACCTTC
D: -
J: TRBJ1-2
size: -
V: TRBV11-2

CDR3: CASSGGGVVNQPQHF
DNA: TGTGCCAGCTCCGGCGGAGGGGTAGTCAATCAGCCCCAGCATTTT
D: -
J: TRBJ1-5
size: -
V: TRBV18

CDR3: CASNSGRREAFF
DNA: TGTGCCAGCAACTCCGGTCGGCGGGAAGCTTTCTTT
D: -
J: TRBJ1-1
size: -
V: TRBV3-1

CDR3: CASSLVSGASQFF
DNA: TGTGCCAGCAGCTTGGTTTCCGGTGCTTCGCAGTTCTTC
D: -
J: TRBJ2-1
size: many
V: TRBV5-6

CDR3: CASSRRLYSYEQYF
DNA: TGTGCCAGCAGTCGACGGCTATATTCCTACGAGCAGTACTTC
D: -
J: TRBJ2-7
size: few
V: TRBV27

CDR3: CSVKGRNEQFF
DNA: TGCAGCGTGAAAGGTCGCAATGAGCAGTTCTTC
D: -
J: TRBJ2-1
size: -
V: TRBV29-1

CDR3: CASKLAGDETQYF
DNA: TGTGCCAGCAAACTAGCGGGGGATGAGACCCAGTACTTC
D: TRBD2
J: TRBJ2-5
size: few
V: TRBV6-6

CDR3: CASSLYDTSNTEAFF
DNA: TGTGCCAGCAGTTTATACGACACCTCGAACACTGAAGCTTTCTTT
D: -
J: TRBJ1-1
size: -
V: TRBV28

CDR3: CASSLTGPAGYTF
DNA: TGTGCCAGCAGCTTAACAGGGCCGGCTGGCTACACCTTC
D: -
J: TRBJ1-2
size: -
V: TRBV12-3/TRBV12-4

CDR3: CASSRDRGAAFF
DNA: TGTGCCAGCAGCCGGGACCGAGGGGCAGCTTTCTTT
D: -
J: TRBJ1-1
size: few
V: TRBV11-2

CDR3: CASSPQYATTTDTQYF
DNA: TGTGCCAGCAGCCCCCAATATGCTACGACAACAGATACGCAGTATTTT
D: -
J: TRBJ2-3
size: few
V: TRBV9

CDR3: CASSLENSGTGVYEQYF
DNA: TGTGCCAGCAGCTTAGAAAATTCCGGGACAGGGGTCTACGAGCAGTACTTC
D: TRBD1
J: TRBJ2-7
size: few
V: TRBV7-3

CDR3: CASSLNPLPEQYF
DNA: TGTGCCAGCAGTTTAAACCCACTCCCCGAGCAGTACTTC
D: -
J: TRBJ2-7
size: few
V: TRBV28

CDR3: CSASRQTGTTDTQYF
DNA: TGCAGTGCTAGTCGGCAAACCGGGACAACAGATACGCAGTATTTT
D: -
J: TRBJ2-3
size: -
V: TRBV20-1